These T cell receptor beta chains were read from a single sample in a study of cytomegalovirus exposure and HLA in healthy donors. The protocol was immunoSEQ multiplex PCR, while the TCRdb copy is restricted to in-frame clones and leaves out a portion. The repertoire holds 45,000 or so clones, with 93% as singletons. Sequencing was performed on PBMCs. These receptors originate from a woman aged 18-29 years in good health and CMV-seronegative. Each CDR3 is given with its conserved first and last residue.

j_call v_call cdr3_aa
TRBJ2-1 TRBV15 CATSSRDSYNEQFF
TRBJ1-3 TRBV15 CATSGGSSGNTIYF
TRBJ2-5 TRBV6-5 CASSPQGIQETQYF
TRBJ1-1 TRBV13 CAGGGALTEAFF
- TRBV28 CASSLYGQGPYEQYF
TRBJ2-7 TRBV6-1 CASSLTVSYEQYF
TRBJ1-2 TRBV5-6 CASSLTGGFYGYTF
TRBJ1-5 TRBV9 CASSVDPEVNQPQHF
TRBJ1-6 TRBV4-1 CASSHDNNSPLHF
TRBJ1-6 TRBV6-5 CASSRTPTQNSPLHF
TRBJ1-1 TRBV19 CASSIGPNTEAFF
TRBJ2-1 TRBV6-6 CASTVTGTAYNEQFF
TRBJ1-1 TRBV11-2 CASSLAGTGNTEAFF
TRBJ2-1 TRBV2 CASRTSGGNEQFF
TRBJ1-2 TRBV28 CASSWRESGYTF
TRBJ1-5 TRBV7-9 CASSPDRFGNQPQHF
TRBJ1-5 TRBV4-1 CASSPGGGQWNSGNQPQHF